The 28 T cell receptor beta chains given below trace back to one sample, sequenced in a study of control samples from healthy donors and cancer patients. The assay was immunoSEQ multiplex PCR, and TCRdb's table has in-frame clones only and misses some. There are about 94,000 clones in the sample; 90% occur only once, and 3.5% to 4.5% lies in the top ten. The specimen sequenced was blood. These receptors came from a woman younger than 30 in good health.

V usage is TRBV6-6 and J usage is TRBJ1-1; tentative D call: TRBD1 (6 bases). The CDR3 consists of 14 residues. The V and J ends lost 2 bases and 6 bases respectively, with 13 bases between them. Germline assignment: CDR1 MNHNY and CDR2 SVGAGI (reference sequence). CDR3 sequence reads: CASSYTKGVPEAFF. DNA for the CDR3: TGTGCCAGCAGTTACACAAAGGGGGTCCCTGAAGCTTTCTTT.

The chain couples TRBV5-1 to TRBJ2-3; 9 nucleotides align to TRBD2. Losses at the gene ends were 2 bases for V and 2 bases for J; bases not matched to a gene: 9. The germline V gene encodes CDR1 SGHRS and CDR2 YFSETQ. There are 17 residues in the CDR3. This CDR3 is CASSFRLADPITDTQYF. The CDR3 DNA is TGCGCCAGCAGCTTCCGACTAGCGGACCCGATCACAGATACGCAGTATTTT.

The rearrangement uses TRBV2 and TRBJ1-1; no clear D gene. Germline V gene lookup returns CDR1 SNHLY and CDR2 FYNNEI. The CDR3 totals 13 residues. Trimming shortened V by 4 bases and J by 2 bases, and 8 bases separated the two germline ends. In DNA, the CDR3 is TGTGCCAGCAGTGTTCAGAGTAACACTGAAGCTTTCTTT. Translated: CASSVQSNTEAFF. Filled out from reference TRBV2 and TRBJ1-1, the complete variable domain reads EPEVTQTPSHQVTQMGQEVILRCVPISNHLYFYWYRQILGQKVEFLVSFYNNEISEKSEIFDDQFSVERPDGSNFTLKIRSTKLEDSAMYFCASSVQSNTEAFFGQGTRLTVV.

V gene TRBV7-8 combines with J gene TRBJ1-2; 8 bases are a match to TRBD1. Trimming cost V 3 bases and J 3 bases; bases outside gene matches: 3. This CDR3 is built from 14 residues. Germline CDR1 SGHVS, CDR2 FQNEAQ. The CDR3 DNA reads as TGTGCCAGCAGCTTTAAGACAGGGGACTATGGCTACACCTTC. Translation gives CASSFKTGDYGYTF. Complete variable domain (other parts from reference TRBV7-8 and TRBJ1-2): GAGVSQSPRYKVAKRGQDVALRCDPISGHVSLFWYQQALGQGPEFLTYFQNEAQLDKSGLPSDRFFAERPEGSVSTLKIQRTQQEDSAVYLCASSFKTGDYGYTFGSGTRLTVV.

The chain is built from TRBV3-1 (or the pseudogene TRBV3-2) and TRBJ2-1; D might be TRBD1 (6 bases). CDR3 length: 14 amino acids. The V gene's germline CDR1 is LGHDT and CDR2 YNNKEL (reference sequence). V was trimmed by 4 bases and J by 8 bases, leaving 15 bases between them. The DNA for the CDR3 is TGTGCCAGCAGCCGGGTACAGGGTATTGATGAGCAGTTCTTC. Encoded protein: CASSRVQGIDEQFF.

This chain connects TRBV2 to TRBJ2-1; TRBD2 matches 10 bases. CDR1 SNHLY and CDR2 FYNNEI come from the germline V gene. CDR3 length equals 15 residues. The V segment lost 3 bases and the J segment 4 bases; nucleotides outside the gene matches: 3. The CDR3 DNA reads TGTGCCAGCAGTGATCTAGCGGGGGTTTACAATGAGCAGTTCTTC. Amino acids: CASSDLAGVYNEQFF.

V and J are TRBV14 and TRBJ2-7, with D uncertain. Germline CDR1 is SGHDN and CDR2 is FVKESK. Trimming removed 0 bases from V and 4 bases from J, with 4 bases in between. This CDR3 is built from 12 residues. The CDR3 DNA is TGTGCCAGCAGCCAAGAATGGTACGAGCAGTACTTC. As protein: CASSQEWYEQYF.

This chain's CDR3 is CASSSPAEGPYGYTF. DNA of the CDR3: TGTGCCAGCAGTTCCCCCGCGGAAGGGCCCTATGGCTACACCTTC. The chain joins TRBV6-2 or TRBV6-3 to TRBJ1-2; D not certain. The V end was cut by 4 bases, the J end by 4 bases, with 16 bases between. The CDR3 has 15 residues. Germline-derived CDR1 and CDR2 are MNHEY and SVGEGT.

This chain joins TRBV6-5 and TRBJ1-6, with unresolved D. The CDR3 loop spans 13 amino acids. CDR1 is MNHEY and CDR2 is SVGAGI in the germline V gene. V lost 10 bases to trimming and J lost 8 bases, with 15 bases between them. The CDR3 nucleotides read TGTGCCACCCGCCGAGGTGGAGATTCACCCCTCCACTTT. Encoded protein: CATRRGGDSPLHF.

Here the CDR3 DNA reads TGTGCCAGCAGGGGGCTAGCGCCTAATAGCTACGAGCAGTACTTC. Protein: CASRGLAPNSYEQYF. The chain carries TRBV6-5 and TRBJ2-7; tentative D call: TRBD2 (6 bases). V gave up 6 bases and J gave up 3 bases, with 18 bases separating them. Germline V CDR1 and CDR2: MNHEY, SVGAGI. The length of the CDR3 is 15 residues.

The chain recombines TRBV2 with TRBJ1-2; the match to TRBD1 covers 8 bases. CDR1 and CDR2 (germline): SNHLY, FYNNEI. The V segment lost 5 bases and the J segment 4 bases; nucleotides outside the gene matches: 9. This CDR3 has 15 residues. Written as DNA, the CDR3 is TGTGCCAGCAGTCCCGGAGCAGGGGGCACCTATGGCTACACCTTC. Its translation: CASSPGAGGTYGYTF.

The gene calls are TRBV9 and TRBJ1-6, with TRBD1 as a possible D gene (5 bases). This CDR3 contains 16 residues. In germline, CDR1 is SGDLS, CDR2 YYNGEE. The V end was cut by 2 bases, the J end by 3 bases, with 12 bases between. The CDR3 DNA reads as TGTGCCAGCAGCGTGGGGCAGTACCTCTATAATTCACCCCTCCACTTT. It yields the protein CASSVGQYLYNSPLHF.

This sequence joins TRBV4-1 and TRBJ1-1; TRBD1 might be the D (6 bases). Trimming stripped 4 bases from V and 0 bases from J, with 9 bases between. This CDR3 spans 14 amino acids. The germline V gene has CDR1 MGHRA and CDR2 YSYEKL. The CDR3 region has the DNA TGCGCCAGCAGCCCCGACAGGATGAACACTGAAGCTTTCTTT. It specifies CASSPDRMNTEAFF.

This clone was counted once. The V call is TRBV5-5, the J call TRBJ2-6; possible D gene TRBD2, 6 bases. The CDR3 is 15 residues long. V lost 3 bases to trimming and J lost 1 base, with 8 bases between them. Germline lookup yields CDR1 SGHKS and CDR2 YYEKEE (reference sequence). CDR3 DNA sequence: TGTGCCAGCAGCTCCGGGACTTCTGGGGCCAACGTCCTGACTTTC. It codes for CASSSGTSGANVLTF. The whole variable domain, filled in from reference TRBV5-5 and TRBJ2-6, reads DAGVTQSPTHLIKTRGQQVTLRCSPISGHKSVSWYQQVLGQGPQFIFQYYEKEERGRGNFPDRFSARQFPNYSSELNVNALLLGDSALYLCASSSGTSGANVLTFGAGSRLTVL.

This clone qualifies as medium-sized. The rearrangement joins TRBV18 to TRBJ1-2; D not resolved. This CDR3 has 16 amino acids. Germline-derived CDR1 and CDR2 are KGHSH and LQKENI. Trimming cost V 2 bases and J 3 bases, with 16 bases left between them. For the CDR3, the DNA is TGTGCCAGCTCACCAATTATTTGGGGTAATGACTATGGCTACACCTTC. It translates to CASSPIIWGNDYGYTF. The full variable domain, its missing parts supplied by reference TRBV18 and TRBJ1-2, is NAGVMQNPRHLVRRRGQEARLRCSPMKGHSHVYWYRQLPEEGLKFMVYLQKENIIDESGMPKERFSAEFPKEGPSILRIQQVVRGDSAAYFCASSPIIWGNDYGYTFGSGTRLTVV.

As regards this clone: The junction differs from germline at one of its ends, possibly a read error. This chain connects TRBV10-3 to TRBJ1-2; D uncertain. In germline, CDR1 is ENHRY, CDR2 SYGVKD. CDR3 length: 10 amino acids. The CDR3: CAIKWKGMSF. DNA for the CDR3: TGTGCCATCAAGTGGAAGGGAATGTCATTC.

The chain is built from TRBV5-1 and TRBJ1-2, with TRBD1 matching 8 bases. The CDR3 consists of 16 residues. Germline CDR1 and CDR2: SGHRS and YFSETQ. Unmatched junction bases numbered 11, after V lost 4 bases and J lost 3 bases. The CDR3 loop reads CASSPKGQGRDYGYTF. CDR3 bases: TGCGCCAGCAGCCCAAAAGGACAGGGTCGGGACTATGGCTACACCTTC.

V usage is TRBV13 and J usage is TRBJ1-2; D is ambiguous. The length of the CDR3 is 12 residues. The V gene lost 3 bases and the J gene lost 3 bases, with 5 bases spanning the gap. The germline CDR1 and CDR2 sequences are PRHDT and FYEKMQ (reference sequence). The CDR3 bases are TGTGCCAGCAGCTTCCAGTACTATGGCTACACCTTC. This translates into CASSFQYYGYTF.

The CDR3 DNA sequence: TGCGCCAGCAGCTTGGACGGGGGACTCTCCTACAATGAGCAGTTCTTC. It translates to CASSLDGGLSYNEQFF. The V gene is TRBV5-1, the J gene TRBJ2-1, with a tentative D call TRBD2 (6 bases). The ends were cut back, 0 bases at V and 0 bases at J, with 10 bases in the middle. From germline, CDR1 is SGHRS and CDR2 YFSETQ. CDR3 size: 16 residues.

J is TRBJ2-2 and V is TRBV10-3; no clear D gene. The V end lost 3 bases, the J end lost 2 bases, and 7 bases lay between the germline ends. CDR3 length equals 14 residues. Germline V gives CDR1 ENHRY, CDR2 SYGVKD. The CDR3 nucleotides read TGTGCCATCAGTGAAACAGAAAACACCGGGGAGCTGTTTTTT. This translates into CAISETENTGELFF.

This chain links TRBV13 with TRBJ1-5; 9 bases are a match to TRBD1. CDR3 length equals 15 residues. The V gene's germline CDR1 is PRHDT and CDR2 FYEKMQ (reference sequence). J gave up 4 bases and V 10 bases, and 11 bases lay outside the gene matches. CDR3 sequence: CATARDREVNQPQHF. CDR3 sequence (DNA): TGTGCCACCGCCCGGGACAGGGAGGTTAATCAGCCCCAGCATTTT.

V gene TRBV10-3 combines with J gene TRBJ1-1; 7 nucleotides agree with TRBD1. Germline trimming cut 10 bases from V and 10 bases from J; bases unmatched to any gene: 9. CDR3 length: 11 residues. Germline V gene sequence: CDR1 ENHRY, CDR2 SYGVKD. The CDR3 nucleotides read TGTGCCACCACAGGGGTCGGGGTAGCTTTCTTT. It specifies CATTGVGVAFF.

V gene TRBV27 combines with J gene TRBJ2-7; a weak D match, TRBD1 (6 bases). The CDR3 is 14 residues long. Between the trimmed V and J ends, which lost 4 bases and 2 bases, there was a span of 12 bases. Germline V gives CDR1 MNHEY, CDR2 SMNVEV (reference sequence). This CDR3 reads CASSSKTGTYEQYF. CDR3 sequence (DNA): TGTGCCAGCAGTTCCAAGACAGGCACCTACGAGCAGTACTTC.

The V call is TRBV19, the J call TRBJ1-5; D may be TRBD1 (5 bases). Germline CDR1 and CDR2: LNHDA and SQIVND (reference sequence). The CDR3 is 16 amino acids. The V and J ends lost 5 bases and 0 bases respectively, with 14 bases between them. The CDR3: CASSGGFGNSNQPQHF. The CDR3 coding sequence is TGTGCCAGTAGTGGGGGTTTTGGTAATAGCAATCAGCCCCAGCATTTT.

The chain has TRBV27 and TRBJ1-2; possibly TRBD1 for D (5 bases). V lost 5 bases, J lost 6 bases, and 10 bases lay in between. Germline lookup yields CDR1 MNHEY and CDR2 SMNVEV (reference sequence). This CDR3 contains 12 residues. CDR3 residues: CASSTTGHGYTF. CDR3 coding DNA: TGTGCCAGCAGTACTACAGGTCATGGCTACACCTTC.

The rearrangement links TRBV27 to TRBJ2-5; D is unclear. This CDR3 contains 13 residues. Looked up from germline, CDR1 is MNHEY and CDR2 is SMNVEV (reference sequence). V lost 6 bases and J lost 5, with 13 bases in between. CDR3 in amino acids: CASSPNLGETQYF. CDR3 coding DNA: TGTGCCAGCAGCCCAAATTTGGGGGAGACCCAGTACTTC.

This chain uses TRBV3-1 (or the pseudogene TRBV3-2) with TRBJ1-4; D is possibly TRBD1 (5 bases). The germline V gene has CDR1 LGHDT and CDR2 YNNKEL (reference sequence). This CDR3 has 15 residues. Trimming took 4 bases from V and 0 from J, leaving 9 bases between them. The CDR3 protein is CASSRRGATNEKLFF. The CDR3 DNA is TGTGCCAGCAGCCGGAGGGGAGCAACTAATGAAAAACTGTTTTTT.

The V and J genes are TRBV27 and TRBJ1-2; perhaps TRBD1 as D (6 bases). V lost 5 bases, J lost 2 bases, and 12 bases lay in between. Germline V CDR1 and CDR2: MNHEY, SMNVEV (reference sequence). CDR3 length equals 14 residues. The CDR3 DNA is TGTGCCAGCAGTCCCGGGGGGGCGAACTATGGCTACACCTTC. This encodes CASSPGGANYGYTF.